This T cell receptor (beta chain) emerged from a study of blood T cell repertoires in COVID-19. Whole-study context: Material from acute and convalescent COVID-19 was sourced from the United States, Italy and Spain. Sources were T cells, B-cell-depleted T cells, or PBMCs; the material itself was cDNA or gDNA.

V was pared by 3 bases and J by 1 base, with 0 bases of the junction left unmatched. There are 14 residues in the CDR3. From germline, CDR1 is SGHNT and CDR2 YYREEE (reference sequence). In the original workflow: Estimation of nucleated cell counts was performed using reference gene primer amplification. Libraries were prepared by immunoSEQ multiplex PCR; TCRdb keeps only in-frame clonotypes and omits some of them. The V and J calls and the clone size are those of that table, but D and trimming were determined from the DNA. Of roughly 100,000 clones in the sample, 82% were seen once. The sequencing sample was made of peripheral blood. The J gene is TRBJ2-3, the V gene TRBV5-4; TRBD2 agrees at 9 bases. This clonotype originated in a man older than 75 with acute or convalescent COVID-19. Here the CDR3 DNA reads TGTGCCAGCAGCTCTAGCGGGGGCACAGATACGCAGTATTTT. Its translation: CASSSSGGTDTQYF.